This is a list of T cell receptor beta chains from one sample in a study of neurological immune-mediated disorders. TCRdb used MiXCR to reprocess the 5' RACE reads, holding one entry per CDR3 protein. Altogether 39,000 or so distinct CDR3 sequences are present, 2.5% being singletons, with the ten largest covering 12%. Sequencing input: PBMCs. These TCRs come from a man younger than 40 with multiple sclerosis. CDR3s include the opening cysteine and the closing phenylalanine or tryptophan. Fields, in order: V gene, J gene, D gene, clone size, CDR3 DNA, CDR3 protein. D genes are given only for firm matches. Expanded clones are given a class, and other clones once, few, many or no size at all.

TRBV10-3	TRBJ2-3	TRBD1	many	TGTGCCACCCGACAGGGGGAAAACACAGATACGCAGTATTTT	CATRQGENTDTQYF
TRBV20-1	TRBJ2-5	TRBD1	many	TGCAGTGCCGGGTTGGGACAGCAAGAGACCCAGTACTTC	CSAGLGQQETQYF
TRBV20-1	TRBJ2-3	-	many	TGCAGTGCTAGTTCGAGTGCGGCTAGCACAGATACGCAGTATTTT	CSASSSAASTDTQYF
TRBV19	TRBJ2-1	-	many	TGTGCCAGTAGTACCACGGACAGAATCTCCTACAATGAGCAGTTCTTC	CASSTTDRISYNEQFF
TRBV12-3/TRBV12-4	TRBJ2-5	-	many	TGTGCCAGCAGGGAAGTTCTAGCCCTGGAAGAGACCCAGTACTTC	CASREVLALEETQYF
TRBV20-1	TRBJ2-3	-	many	TGCAGTGCTGAGTCAAGTTGGGGGAGTCACACAGATACGCAGTATTTT	CSAESSWGSHTDTQYF
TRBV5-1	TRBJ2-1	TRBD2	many	TGCGCCAGCACCCCCGGACTAGCGGGAGTGGGAAATGAGCAGTTCTTC	CASTPGLAGVGNEQFF
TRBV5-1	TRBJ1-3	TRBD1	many	TGCGCCAGCAGTAACGGACAGGGGGCAAGAGGAAACACCATATATTTT	CASSNGQGARGNTIYF
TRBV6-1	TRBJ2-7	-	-	TGTGCCAGCAGTGTCGTCAACTACGAGCAGTACTTC	CASSVVNYEQYF
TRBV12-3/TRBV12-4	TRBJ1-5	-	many	TGTGCCAGCAGTTTTCAGACGATAGATCAGCCCCAGCATTTT	CASSFQTIDQPQHF
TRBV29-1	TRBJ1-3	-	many	TGCAGCGTTACAGGAGGAACCAGCTCTGGAAACACCATATATTTT	CSVTGGTSSGNTIYF
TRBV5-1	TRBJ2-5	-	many	TGCGCCAGCAGCTTGGGACAGCAAGAGACCCAGTACTTC	CASSLGQQETQYF
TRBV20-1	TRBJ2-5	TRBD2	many	TGCAGTGCTGGGGGGGAGTACCAAGAGACCCAGTACTTC	CSAGGEYQETQYF
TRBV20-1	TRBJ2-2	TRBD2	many	TGCAGTGCTAGTCCGCCAGCGGGAGTGAGCGGGGAGCTGTTTTTT	CSASPPAGVSGELFF
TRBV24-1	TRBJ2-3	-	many	TGTGCCACCAGTGATATGCCCCGCGGCAGTCTCACAGATACGCAGTATTTT	CATSDMPRGSLTDTQYF
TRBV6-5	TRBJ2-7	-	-	TGTGCCAGCAGTTACGGAGTGGGAGGAGGCTACGAGCAGTACTTC	CASSYGVGGGYEQYF
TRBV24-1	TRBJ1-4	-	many	TGTGCCACCAGTGATGACAGATCAACTAATGAAAAACTGTTTTTT	CATSDDRSTNEKLFF
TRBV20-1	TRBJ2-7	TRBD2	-	TGCAGTGCCCTAGCGGGGCGCTACGAGCAGTACTTC	CSALAGRYEQYF
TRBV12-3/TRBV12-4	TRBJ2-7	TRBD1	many	TGTGCCAGCAGTATATATCAGGGGGCCTACGAGCAGTACTTC	CASSIYQGAYEQYF
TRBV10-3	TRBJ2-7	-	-	TGTGCCATCAGTGATCACTACTACGAGCAGTACTTC	CAISDHYYEQYF
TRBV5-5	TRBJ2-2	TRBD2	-	TGTGCCAGCAGCTCCGGGGCAGGGACTACCGGGGCGCTTTTTTTT	CASSSGAGTTGALFF
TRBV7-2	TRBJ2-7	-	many	TGTGCCAGCAGCTTAGCTTCAGGGCAGCTCCAGACTTACGAGCAGTACTTC	CASSLASGQLQTYEQYF
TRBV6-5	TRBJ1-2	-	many	TGTGCCAGCAGTTCCCAGGGGAGGCATAACTATGGCTACACCTTC	CASSSQGRHNYGYTF
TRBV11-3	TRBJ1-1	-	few	TGTGCCAGCAGCTTAGGAGGGGGTAGCACTGAAGCTTTCTTT	CASSLGGGSTEAFF
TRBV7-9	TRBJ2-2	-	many	TGTGCCAGCAGCCCCTGGGAGGGGGCTGTCACCGGGGAGCTGTTTTTT	CASSPWEGAVTGELFF
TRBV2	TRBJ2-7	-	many	TGTGCCAGCAAGAGAGAACGACTCACCTACGAGCAGTACTTC	CASKRERLTYEQYF